The 31 T cell receptor beta chains listed next were all sequenced from one sample in a study of blood T cell repertoires in COVID-19. The data were produced by immunoSEQ multiplex PCR, yet TCRdb's version contains in-frame clones alone and is incomplete. The sample holds about 190,000 clones; approximately 88% are singletons and the top ten take roughly 3.2%. The sequenced sample was PBMCs or T cells enriched from blood (not recorded which). The receptors originated from a woman aged 25 to 39 who had recovered from COVID-19.

This clone was observed a single time. V is TRBV5-1 and J is TRBJ2-1; 7 nucleotides line up with TRBD1. CDR1 and CDR2 from the germline V gene are SGHRS and YFSETQ. Trimming removed 0 bases from V and 0 bases from J; junction bases left unmatched: 6. The CDR3 has 17 amino acids. The CDR3 sequence is CASSLADRRSSYNEQFF. The CDR3 DNA reads TGCGCCAGCAGCTTGGCGGACAGGCGTAGCTCCTACAATGAGCAGTTCTTC.

The rearrangement uses TRBV3-1 (or the pseudogene TRBV3-2) and TRBJ1-5, with 11 bases matching TRBD1. V was clipped by 2 bases and J by 3 bases; unmatched bases: 12. From germline, CDR1 is LGHDT and CDR2 YNNKEL (reference sequence). The CDR3 extends over 19 amino acids. This chain's CDR3 is CASSQSPGTGGRPNQPQHF. CDR3 coding DNA: TGTGCCAGCAGCCAATCCCCTGGGACAGGGGGTCGGCCCAATCAGCCCCAGCATTTT.

The chain combines TRBV6-5 with TRBJ1-6; D may be TRBD1 (6 bases). Trimming left V 5 bases short and J 10 bases short, with 15 bases between. The CDR3 runs to 14 residues. Germline V CDR1 and CDR2: MNHEY, SVGAGI. CDR3 coding DNA: TGTGCCAGCAGTAAGGGGGAGGGATTATCACCCCTCCACTTT. This gives the protein CASSKGEGLSPLHF.

The chain employs TRBV28 and TRBJ2-7, with D perhaps matching TRBD1 (6 bases). The CDR3 is made up of 13 amino acids. From germline, CDR1 is MDHEN and CDR2 SYDVKM. The V gene lost 6 bases and the J gene lost 3 bases, with 12 bases spanning the gap. In DNA, the CDR3 is TGTGCCAGCAGAGGGCCAGGGGTCTACGAGCAGTACTTC. Its protein product is CASRGPGVYEQYF.

The V call is TRBV5-4, the J call TRBJ2-2; 8 nucleotides align to TRBD1. The CDR3 loop spans 16 amino acids. The germline gives CDR1 SGHNT, CDR2 YYREEE (reference sequence). The trim removed 0 bases at V and 7 bases at J, leaving 8 bases unmatched. CDR3 residues: CASSLEVDRVIGELFF. CDR3 DNA sequence: TGTGCCAGCAGCTTGGAGGTGGACAGGGTTATCGGGGAGCTGTTTTTT.

The chain recombines TRBV12-5 with TRBJ1-4, with TRBD1 identical over 8 bases. J gave up 5 bases and V 2 bases, and 13 bases lay outside the gene matches. The CDR3 spans 18 residues. Germline-derived CDR1 and CDR2 are LGHNT and FRNRAP. DNA of the CDR3: TGTGCTAGTGGTTTGACGCCGGGACAGGATGTTTACAATGAAAAACTGTTTTTT. Amino acid sequence: CASGLTPGQDVYNEKLFF. Based on the CDR3 plus reference TRBV12-5 and TRBJ1-4, the full variable domain is DARVTQTPRHKVTEMGQEVTMRCQPILGHNTVFWYRQTMMQGLELLAYFRNRAPLDDSGMPKDRFSAEMPDATLATLKIQPSEPRDSAVYFCASGLTPGQDVYNEKLFFGSGTQLSVL.

This clone is a singleton in its sample. The CDR3 spells CAWSVNDLIVENSPLHF. CDR3 in DNA: TGTGCCTGGAGTGTAAATGATCTCATCGTAGAGAATTCACCCCTCCACTTT. V usage is TRBV30 and J usage is TRBJ1-6; D unresolved. V was pared by 0 bases and J by 7 bases, with 19 bases between. CDR3 length equals 17 residues. Germline V gives CDR1 GTSNPN, CDR2 SVGIG (reference sequence).

This chain connects TRBV15 to TRBJ1-5, with unresolved D. The length of the CDR3 is 13 residues. Germline CDR1 LNHNV, CDR2 YYDKDF (reference sequence). The ends were cut back, 1 base at V and 5 bases at J, with 6 bases in the middle. The CDR3 sequence: CATSRAGDQPQHF. CDR3 in DNA: TGTGCCACCAGCAGAGCGGGAGATCAGCCCCAGCATTTT.

CDR3 in amino acids: CASSSHVLNTEAFF. CDR3 nucleotide sequence: TGTGCCAGCAGTTCACACGTCTTGAACACTGAAGCTTTCTTT. The rearrangement uses TRBV6-2 or TRBV6-3 and TRBJ1-1; D is unclear. The CDR3 runs to 14 residues. Per the germline V gene, CDR1 is MNHEY and CDR2 is SVGEGT. V was cut by 4 bases and J by 0 bases, with 9 bases left in between.

V usage is TRBV5-1 and J usage is TRBJ1-1; TRBD1 matches at 10 bases. The CDR3 consists of 15 residues. Germline V gene sequence: CDR1 SGHRS, CDR2 YFSETQ. After removal of 3 bases from V and 4 bases from J, the junction contained 6 bases not matched to a gene. The CDR3 DNA follows: TGCGCCAGCAGCTGGAGTGGGGACAGGGGCACTGAAGCTTTCTTT. Translated, it gives CASSWSGDRGTEAFF. The whole variable domain, remainder taken from reference TRBV5-1 and TRBJ1-1, is KAGVTQTPRYLIKTRGQQVTLSCSPISGHRSVSWYQQTPGQGLQFLFEYFSETQRNKGNFPGRFSGRQFSNSRSEMNVSTLELGDSALYLCASSWSGDRGTEAFFGQGTRLTVV.

The gene calls are TRBV29-1 and TRBJ2-5; TRBD2 matches 8 bases. CDR1 is SQVTM and CDR2 is ANQGSEA in the germline V gene. The junction had 13 bases not matched to a gene; V was cut back by 4 bases and J by 3 bases. The CDR3 sequence is 16 residues long. The CDR3 protein is CSVGGGSGRREETQYF. The CDR3 DNA reads TGCAGCGTTGGGGGAGGGAGCGGGAGACGTGAAGAGACCCAGTACTTC.

V is TRBV7-3 and J is TRBJ1-5; D remains ambiguous. This CDR3 has 18 amino acids. Germline V CDR1 and CDR2: SGHTA, FQGTGA. The germline V and J ends were trimmed by 5 bases and 8 bases, with 28 bases remaining between them. The CDR3 loop is CASSPMSPLAVPGEPQHF. CDR3 bases: TGTGCCAGCAGCCCTATGTCTCCCCTTGCAGTTCCCGGGGAGCCCCAGCATTTT.

The rearrangement joins TRBV3-1 (or the pseudogene TRBV3-2) to TRBJ2-3; D gene unclear. Germline assignment: CDR1 LGHDT and CDR2 YNNKEL (reference sequence). Trimming removed 6 bases at V and 6 bases at J, with 10 bases between. The CDR3 has 12 amino acids. CDR3 amino acids: CASSALGDTQYF. As DNA, the CDR3 is TGTGCCAGCAGTGCCCTTGGCGATACGCAGTATTTT.

The DNA for the CDR3 is TGTGCCAGCGGGAGGGCAGGGAATTCACCCCTCCACTTT. Amino acids: CASGRAGNSPLHF. The V and J genes are TRBV28 and TRBJ1-6, with D perhaps TRBD1 (5 bases). The CDR3 is made up of 13 amino acids. The germline CDR1 and CDR2 sequences are MDHEN and SYDVKM. V lost 8 bases to trimming and J lost 7 bases, with 12 bases between them. Full variable domain (rest looked up from reference TRBV28 and TRBJ1-6): DVKVTQSSRYLVKRTGEKVFLECVQDMDHENMFWYRQDPGLGLRLIYFSYDVKMKEKGDIPEGYSVSREKKERFSLILESASTNQTSMYLCASGRAGNSPLHFGNGTRLTVT.

This chain links TRBV7-9 with TRBJ1-6; D possibly corresponds to TRBD1 (6 bases). This CDR3 has 13 amino acids. Germline V gene lookup returns CDR1 SEHNR and CDR2 FQNEAQ (reference sequence). V lost 7 bases to trimming and J lost 10 bases, with 14 bases between them. In DNA, the CDR3 is TGTGCCAGCACACAGGGCACACTCTCACCCCTCCACTTT. Its protein product is CASTQGTLSPLHF.

The rearrangement links TRBV5-6 to TRBJ1-1; TRBD1 agrees at 7 bases. CDR3 length equals 14 residues. Germline CDR1 and CDR2: SGHDT and YYEEEE. The J segment lost 4 bases and the V segment lost 4 bases, leaving 7 bases of the junction unmatched. CDR3 DNA sequence: TGTGCCAGCAGCGCAAATACAGGGGCCACTGAAGCTTTCTTT. Its translation: CASSANTGATEAFF.

J is TRBJ1-1 and V is TRBV13; TRBD1 matches 7 bases. V shed 4 bases and J 6 bases; nucleotides not matched to a gene: 2. The CDR3 contains 12 residues. Germline lookup yields CDR1 PRHDT and CDR2 FYEKMQ (reference sequence). In DNA form, the CDR3 reads TGTGCCAGCAGCTCCGGACAGGCTGAAGCTTTCTTT. Translating it yields CASSSGQAEAFF.

This chain connects TRBV7-3 to TRBJ1-1; D gene unclear. The CDR3 loop spans 13 amino acids. Germline V lookup: CDR1 SGHTA, CDR2 FQGTGA. Trimming pared 4 bases from V and 7 bases from J, leaving 13 bases between. CDR3: CASSYTGINEAFF. CDR3 nucleotide sequence: TGTGCCAGCAGCTACACCGGGATTAATGAAGCTTTCTTT.

This chain joins TRBV7-9 and TRBJ2-5; TRBD1 agrees at 12 bases. Germline CDR1 is SEHNR and CDR2 is FQNEAQ (reference sequence). CDR3 length: 18 residues. V gave up 4 bases and J gave up 5 bases; unmatched junction bases: 14. CDR3 DNA: TGTGCCAGCAGCTCGATACCGGGACAGGGGGCTTGGGGGGAGACCCAGTACTTC. The encoded protein is CASSSIPGQGAWGETQYF.

The chain couples TRBV3-1 (or the pseudogene TRBV3-2) to TRBJ1-2, with 9 bases that match TRBD1. V lost 7 bases, J lost 7 bases, and 7 bases stayed unmatched. This CDR3 is 13 amino acids long. The germline V gene encodes CDR1 LGHDT and CDR2 YNNKEL (reference sequence). CDR3 DNA sequence: TGTGCCAGCACCCGGGGACAGGGAGGTGGCTACACCTTC. It translates to CASTRGQGGGYTF.

The rearrangement joins TRBV2 to TRBJ2-3, with 8 bases aligning to TRBD2. With 7 bases clipped from V and 5 bases from J, the junction kept 11 bases outside the gene matches. Germline CDR1 is SNHLY and CDR2 is FYNNEI. The CDR3 extends over 15 amino acids. The CDR3 sequence: CASTESGGGGDTQYF. CDR3 nucleotides: TGTGCCAGCACCGAGAGCGGGGGCGGCGGAGATACGCAGTATTTT.

The table lists this clone with a count of one. The gene calls are TRBV18 and TRBJ1-2; D might be TRBD1 (5 bases). This CDR3 comprises 13 residues. The ends were cut back, 5 bases at V and 8 bases at J, with 15 bases in the middle. Germline-derived CDR1 and CDR2 are KGHSH and LQKENI. The CDR3 loop is CASSNTRVEGYTF. The CDR3 DNA follows: TGTGCCAGCTCAAACACCAGGGTGGAGGGCTACACCTTC.

The chain has TRBV7-8 and TRBJ2-7, with D uncertain. The CDR3 has 14 amino acids. Germline values: CDR1 SGHVS, CDR2 FQNEAQ. V lost 0 bases to trimming and J lost 0 bases, with 6 bases between them. The DNA for the CDR3 is TGTGCCAGCAGCTTAGCGGTAGTCTCCTACGAGCAGTACTTC. It is translated as CASSLAVVSYEQYF.

There are a few counts of this clone. Additional DNA sequences in this sample encode the identical CDR3. The rearrangement joins TRBV28 to TRBJ2-2; D is unresolved. Trimming stripped 2 bases from V and 3 bases from J, with 7 bases between. CDR1 and CDR2 from the germline V gene are MDHEN and SYDVKM. The CDR3 is 14 amino acids. CDR3 nucleotides: TGTGCCAGCAGTTTACGTCGGGACACCGGGGAGCTGTTTTTT. This translates into CASSLRRDTGELFF.

V gene TRBV7-9 combines with J gene TRBJ2-7, with 8 nucleotides matching TRBD2. The J segment lost 2 bases and the V segment lost 1 base, leaving 10 bases of the junction unmatched. The CDR3 runs 17 residues. Germline V gene lookup returns CDR1 SEHNR and CDR2 FQNEAQ (reference sequence). This CDR3 reads CASSLVGLAGGAYEQYV. For the CDR3, the DNA is TGTGCCAGCAGCTTAGTGGGGCTAGCCGGGGGGGCCTACGAGCAGTACGTC.

The CDR3 protein is CASSGNEVYGYTF. DNA of the CDR3: TGTGCCAGCTCCGGGAATGAGGTATATGGCTACACCTTC. The chain carries TRBV18 and TRBJ1-2; D remains unclear. Germline CDR1 and CDR2: KGHSH and LQKENI. This CDR3 is 13 amino acids long. Trimming pared 6 bases from V and 5 bases from J, leaving 13 bases between.

The rearrangement uses TRBV30 and TRBJ1-1; D is possibly TRBD1 (6 bases). V was clipped by 0 bases and J by 7 bases, with 9 bases between them. The V gene's germline CDR1 is GTSNPN and CDR2 SVGIG (reference sequence). The CDR3 length is 12 residues. CDR3 in amino acids: CAWSVQGDEAFF. The CDR3 coding sequence is TGTGCCTGGAGTGTACAGGGAGATGAAGCTTTCTTT. The full variable domain, its missing parts supplied by reference TRBV30 and TRBJ1-1, is SQTIHQWPATLVQPVGSPLSLECTVEGTSNPNLYWYRQAAGRGLQLLFYSVGIGQISSEVPQNLSASRPQDRQFILSSKKLLLSDSGFYLCAWSVQGDEAFFGQGTRLTVV.

The rearrangement links TRBV9 to TRBJ1-1; TRBD1 matches at 7 bases. The germline V gene encodes CDR1 SGDLS and CDR2 YYNGEE. The CDR3 length is 14 residues. Trimming cost V 4 bases and J 3 bases; bases outside gene matches: 6. CDR3 loop: CASSNRDRYTEAFF. CDR3 DNA sequence: TGTGCCAGCAGCAACAGGGACAGATACACTGAAGCTTTCTTT. The full variable domain, its missing parts supplied by reference TRBV9 and TRBJ1-1, is DSGVTQTPKHLITATGQRVTLRCSPRSGDLSVYWYQQSLDQGLQFLIQYYNGEERAKGNILERFSAQQFPDLHSELNLSSLELGDSALYFCASSNRDRYTEAFFGQGTRLTVV.

This rearrangement joins TRBV3-1 (or the pseudogene TRBV3-2) to TRBJ2-3, with 7 bases fitting TRBD1. The CDR3 sequence is 15 residues long. Trimming at V came to 2 bases and at J to 6 bases, leaving 8 bases not matched to a gene. In germline, CDR1 is LGHDT, CDR2 YNNKEL (reference sequence). The chain's CDR3 is CASSQRQGRMDTQYF. The CDR3 region has the DNA TGTGCCAGCAGCCAAAGACAGGGTCGTATGGATACGCAGTATTTT.

The gene calls are TRBV4-1 and TRBJ1-3; TRBD1 aligns across 7 bases. The CDR3 consists of 17 residues. Trimming at V came to 3 bases and at J to 0 bases, leaving 8 bases not matched to a gene. The germline V gene encodes CDR1 MGHRA and CDR2 YSYEKL. The CDR3 nucleotides are TGCGCCAGCAGCCAGGATAGACAGGGCCGCTCTGGAAACACCATATATTTT. This encodes CASSQDRQGRSGNTIYF.

The rearrangement uses TRBV27 and TRBJ1-4; D call uncertain. CDR1 MNHEY and CDR2 SMNVEV come from the germline V gene (reference sequence). The CDR3 loop spans 15 amino acids. Trimming took off 2 bases at V and 8 bases at J, with 15 bases between the two ends. The CDR3 spells CASSLGGAFGEKLFF. The CDR3 DNA reads as TGTGCCAGCAGTTTAGGTGGAGCCTTTGGAGAAAAACTGTTTTTT.